This entry lists 21 T cell receptor beta chains sequenced from one sample in a study of blood T cell repertoires in COVID-19. Repertoires were generated with immunoSEQ multiplex PCR, while TCRdb's copy carries only in-frame clones and drops some. The table records 400,000 to 450,000 clones, about 92% of them present only once. The source material was PBMCs or T cells enriched from blood (not recorded which). These receptors were taken from a man between 18 and 29 years old who had recovered from COVID-19.

The V and J genes are TRBV30 and TRBJ1-5; tentative D call: TRBD1 (5 bases). Per the germline V gene, CDR1 is GTSNPN and CDR2 is SVGIG (reference sequence). The CDR3 loop spans 15 amino acids. V shed 1 base and J shed 1 base, with 11 bases lying between them. The CDR3 DNA reads as TGTGCCTGGAGTGCCTCGGGACTGAGCAATCAGCCCCAGCATTTT. Its protein product is CAWSASGLSNQPQHF.

For the CDR3, the DNA is TGTGCCAGCAGCCCTGTTGGAGGTAATGAAAAACTGTTTTTT. Its protein is CASSPVGGNEKLFF. The gene calls are TRBV7-9 and TRBJ1-4; D is undetermined. Per the germline V gene, CDR1 is SEHNR and CDR2 is FQNEAQ (reference sequence). Trimming removed 5 bases at V and 4 bases at J, with 11 bases between. The length of the CDR3 is 14 residues.

The chain combines TRBV9 with TRBJ1-1; D not resolved. V gave up 4 bases and J gave up 5 bases, with 18 bases separating them. CDR3 length: 15 residues. Germline loops: CDR1 SGDLS, CDR2 YYNGEE. The CDR3 nucleotides read TGTGCCAGCAGCTCTAGCCCCGCGAGGAGGACTGAAGCTTTCTTT. Amino acids: CASSSSPARRTEAFF.

V usage is TRBV28 and J usage is TRBJ1-5; D is unclear. This CDR3 contains 15 residues. V was clipped by 2 bases and J by 4 bases, with 12 bases between them. Germline V gives CDR1 MDHEN, CDR2 SYDVKM. The CDR3 nucleotides read TGTGCCAGCAGTTTAGTCGTGAGAGGAAATCAGCCCCAGCATTTT. Its translation is CASSLVVRGNQPQHF.

CDR3 DNA: TGTGCCAGCAGCTTGACTAGCGGGGGCCGGATGTACTTC. Translating it yields CASSLTSGGRMYF. The chain recombines TRBV7-3 with TRBJ2-7; 12 nucleotides agree with TRBD2. The V gene end was trimmed by 3 bases and the J gene end by 12 bases; junction bases not matched to a gene: 6. The CDR3 totals 13 residues. CDR1 SGHTA and CDR2 FQGTGA come from the germline V gene.

This clone has a single count. V gene TRBV5-1 combines with J gene TRBJ2-2, with D maybe TRBD2 (6 bases). Per the germline V gene, CDR1 is SGHRS and CDR2 is YFSETQ. V shed 1 base and J shed 4 bases, with 11 bases lying between them. The CDR3 consists of 15 residues. CDR3 sequence reads: CASSLRLASTGELFF. The CDR3 DNA reads as TGCGCCAGCAGCTTGCGTCTAGCGAGCACCGGGGAGCTGTTTTTT.

The rearrangement uses TRBV12-3 or TRBV12-4 and TRBJ2-6; TRBD1 matches 9 bases. The CDR3 length is 13 residues. The junction had 6 bases not matched to a gene; V was cut back by 7 bases and J by 11 bases. CDR3 amino acids: CASNRGRADVLTF. DNA for the CDR3: TGTGCCAGCAACAGGGGGCGGGCGGACGTCCTGACTTTC.

The chain recombines TRBV18 with TRBJ1-3; weak D call: TRBD1 (6 bases). Germline V gives CDR1 KGHSH, CDR2 LQKENI. This CDR3 has 17 amino acids. V was trimmed by 6 bases and J by 3 bases, leaving 21 bases between them. CDR3 sequence (DNA): TGTGCCAGCTCCCCCACCGCGGCAGGGGTGGTTGGAAACACCATATATTTT. This gives the protein CASSPTAAGVVGNTIYF.

The V call is TRBV6-1, the J call TRBJ1-4, with D unclear. Trimming took 2 bases from V and 0 from J, leaving 7 bases between them. Germline V CDR1 and CDR2: MNHNS, SASEGT. The CDR3 covers 15 residues. The CDR3 spells CASSERSATNEKLFF. The CDR3 nucleotides read TGTGCCAGCAGTGAAAGGAGTGCAACTAATGAAAAACTGTTTTTT.

The chain joins TRBV2 to TRBJ1-5, with TRBD1 as a possible D gene (5 bases). Looked up from germline, CDR1 is SNHLY and CDR2 is FYNNEI. This CDR3 comprises 14 residues. The V gene lost 7 bases and the J gene lost 3 bases, with 13 bases spanning the gap. CDR3 loop: CASKRGFSNQPQHF. The DNA for the CDR3 is TGTGCCAGCAAACGGGGGTTTTCCAATCAGCCCCAGCATTTT.

The rearrangement joins TRBV18 to TRBJ2-3; 8 bases agree with TRBD1. The CDR3 length is 15 residues. J gave up 3 bases and V 6 bases, and 8 bases lay outside the gene matches. Germline V CDR1 and CDR2: KGHSH, LQKENI. The CDR3 DNA reads TGTGCCAGCTCTCCTACAGGGGGGAGAACAGATACGCAGTATTTT. Protein: CASSPTGGRTDTQYF.

The V gene is TRBV5-1, the J gene TRBJ2-1, with 13 bases fitting TRBD2. The V gene end was trimmed by 7 bases and the J gene end by 6 bases; junction bases not matched to a gene: 7. In germline, CDR1 is SGHRS, CDR2 YFSETQ. This CDR3 is built from 15 residues. CDR3 amino acids: CASETSGRVSNEQFF. CDR3 coding DNA: TGCGCCAGCGAAACTAGCGGGAGGGTATCCAATGAGCAGTTCTTC.

The gene calls are TRBV28 and TRBJ2-3; 11 nucleotides agree with TRBD2. Per the germline V gene, CDR1 is MDHEN and CDR2 is SYDVKM. This CDR3 is 17 amino acids long. The J segment lost 0 bases and the V segment lost 0 bases, leaving 2 bases of the junction unmatched. Here the CDR3 DNA reads TGTGCCAGCAGTTTATGGGGACTAGCGGATAGCACAGATACGCAGTATTTT. It is translated as CASSLWGLADSTDTQYF.

This clone was observed a handful of times. The CDR3 DNA follows: TGTGCCAGCAGCTCTAGCGGGGGGGCCACAGATACGCAGTATTTT. This gives the protein CASSSSGGATDTQYF. The V and J genes are TRBV5-4 and TRBJ2-3; 12 positions agree with TRBD2. Unmatched junction bases numbered 1, after V lost 3 bases and J lost 2 bases. Germline V CDR1 and CDR2: SGHNT, YYREEE (reference sequence). This CDR3 is built from 15 residues.

The chain employs TRBV24-1 and TRBJ2-1; 10 nucleotides align to TRBD2. Unmatched junction bases numbered 8, after V lost 1 base and J lost 9 bases. The CDR3 totals 16 residues. Germline CDR1 KGHDR, CDR2 SFDVKD. The CDR3 region is CATSDFGIAGGGEQFF. CDR3 DNA sequence: TGTGCCACCAGTGATTTCGGTATAGCGGGAGGTGGTGAGCAGTTCTTC.

This chain joins TRBV2 and TRBJ2-1, with D unclear. Germline CDR1 reads SNHLY; CDR2 reads FYNNEI. The CDR3 loop spans 14 amino acids. The V end was cut by 0 bases, the J end by 4 bases, with 7 bases between. The CDR3 loop reads CASSEAILYNEQFF. CDR3 coding DNA: TGTGCCAGCAGTGAAGCTATACTTTACAATGAGCAGTTCTTC.

CDR3 coding DNA: TGTGCCAGCAGTTTATGGGGAGTGCAGCCTGGGGATGAGCAGTTCTTC. Amino acids: CASSLWGVQPGDEQFF. J is TRBJ2-1 and V is TRBV27; the D gene is possibly TRBD2 (5 bases). V was cut by 1 base and J by 8 bases, with 18 bases left in between. Looked up from germline, CDR1 is MNHEY and CDR2 is SMNVEV (reference sequence). The CDR3 contains 16 residues.

This sequence joins TRBV15 and TRBJ2-3, with 8 bases identical to TRBD1. The CDR3 totals 17 residues. Germline CDR1 reads LNHNV; CDR2 reads YYDKDF (reference sequence). The V and J ends lost 5 bases and 1 base, in that order; junction bases with no gene match: 11. The CDR3 sequence is CATSPHVGQAGTDTQYF. CDR3 nucleotides: TGTGCCACCAGCCCCCACGTGGGACAGGCCGGCACAGATACGCAGTATTTT.

The chain carries TRBV5-5 and TRBJ2-7, with D unclear. The CDR3 runs to 11 residues. Germline V gene lookup returns CDR1 SGHKS and CDR2 YYEKEE (reference sequence). Trimming pared 1 base from V and 6 bases from J, leaving 5 bases between. The DNA for the CDR3 is TGTGCCAGCAGCTTGAACAGCGAGCAGTACTTC. Amino acid sequence: CASSLNSEQYF.

The chain carries TRBV7-9 and TRBJ1-6; no clear D. This CDR3 has 13 residues. V lost 8 bases and J 8 bases, leaving 13 bases between the germline ends. Germline V gene sequence: CDR1 SEHNR, CDR2 FQNEAQ (reference sequence). The CDR3 coding sequence is TGTGCCAGCGGCCCACGTCGGGATTCACCCCTCCACTTT. Amino acid sequence: CASGPRRDSPLHF.

This clone has just one count. This rearrangement joins TRBV10-3 to TRBJ2-1; possibly TRBD2 for D (5 bases). The V end was cut by 0 bases, the J end by 5 bases, with 11 bases between. This CDR3 has 15 residues. CDR1 ENHRY and CDR2 SYGVKD come from the germline V gene. The DNA of the CDR3 is TGTGCCATCAGTGAGTCCCGCGGGCCCCACAATGAGCAGTTCTTC. Amino acid sequence: CAISESRGPHNEQFF.